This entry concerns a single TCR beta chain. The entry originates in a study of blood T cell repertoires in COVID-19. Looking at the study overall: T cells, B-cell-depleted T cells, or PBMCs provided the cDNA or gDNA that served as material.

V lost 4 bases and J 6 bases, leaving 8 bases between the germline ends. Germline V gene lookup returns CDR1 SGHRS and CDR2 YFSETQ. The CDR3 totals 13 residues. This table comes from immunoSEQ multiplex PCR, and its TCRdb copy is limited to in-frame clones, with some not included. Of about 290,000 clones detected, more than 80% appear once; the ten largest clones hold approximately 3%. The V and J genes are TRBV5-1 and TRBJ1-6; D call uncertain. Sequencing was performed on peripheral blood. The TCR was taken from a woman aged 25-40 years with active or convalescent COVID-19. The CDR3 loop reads CASSLESNSPLHF. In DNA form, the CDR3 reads TGCGCCAGCAGCCTGGAGAGTAATTCACCCCTCCACTTT.